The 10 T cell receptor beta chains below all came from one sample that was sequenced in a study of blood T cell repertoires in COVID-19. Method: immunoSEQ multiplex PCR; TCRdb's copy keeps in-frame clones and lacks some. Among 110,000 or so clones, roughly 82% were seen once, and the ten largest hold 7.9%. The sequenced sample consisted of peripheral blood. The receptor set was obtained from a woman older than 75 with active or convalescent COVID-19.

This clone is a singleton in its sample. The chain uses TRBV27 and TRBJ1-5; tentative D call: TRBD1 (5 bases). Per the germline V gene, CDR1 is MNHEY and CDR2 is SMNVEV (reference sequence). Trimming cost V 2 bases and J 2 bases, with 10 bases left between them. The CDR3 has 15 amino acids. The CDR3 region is CASSLGGGGNQPQHF. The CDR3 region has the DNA TGTGCCAGCAGTTTAGGCGGGGGGGGCAATCAGCCCCAGCATTTT.

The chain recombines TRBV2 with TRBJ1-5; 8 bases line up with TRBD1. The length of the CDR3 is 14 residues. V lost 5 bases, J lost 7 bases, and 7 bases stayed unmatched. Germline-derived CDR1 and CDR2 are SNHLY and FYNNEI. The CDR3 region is CASSSTGGMQPQHF. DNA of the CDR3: TGTGCCAGCAGTAGTACAGGGGGGATGCAGCCCCAGCATTTT.

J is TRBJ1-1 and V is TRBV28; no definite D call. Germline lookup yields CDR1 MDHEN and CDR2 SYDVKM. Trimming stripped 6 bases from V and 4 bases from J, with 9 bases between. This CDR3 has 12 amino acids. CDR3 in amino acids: CASSPRITEAFF. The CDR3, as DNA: TGTGCCAGCAGCCCCAGGATCACTGAAGCTTTCTTT.

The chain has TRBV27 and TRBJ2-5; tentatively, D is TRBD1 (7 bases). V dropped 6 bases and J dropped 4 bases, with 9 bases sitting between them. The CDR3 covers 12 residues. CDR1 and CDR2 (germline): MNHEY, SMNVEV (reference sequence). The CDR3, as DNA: TGTGCCAGCAGCAGGGGGGCAGAGACCCAGTACTTC. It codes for CASSRGAETQYF.

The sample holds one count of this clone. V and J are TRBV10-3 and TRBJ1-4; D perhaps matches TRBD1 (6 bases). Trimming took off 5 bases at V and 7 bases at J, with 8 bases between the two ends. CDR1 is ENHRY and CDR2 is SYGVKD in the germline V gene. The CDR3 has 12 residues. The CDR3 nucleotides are TGTGCCATCAGTTTCAGGGGTGAAAAACTGTTTTTT. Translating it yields CAISFRGEKLFF.

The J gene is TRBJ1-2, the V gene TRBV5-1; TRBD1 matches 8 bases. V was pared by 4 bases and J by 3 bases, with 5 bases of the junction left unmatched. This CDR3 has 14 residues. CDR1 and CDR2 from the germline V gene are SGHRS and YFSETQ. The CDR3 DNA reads TGCGCCAGCAGCCCTCAGACAGGGGACTATGGCTACACCTTC. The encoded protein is CASSPQTGDYGYTF.

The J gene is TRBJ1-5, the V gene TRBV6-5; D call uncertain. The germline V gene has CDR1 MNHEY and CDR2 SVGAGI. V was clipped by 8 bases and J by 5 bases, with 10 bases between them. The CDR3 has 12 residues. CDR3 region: CASRPTHQPQHF. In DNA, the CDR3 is TGTGCCAGCCGACCGACTCATCAGCCCCAGCATTTT.

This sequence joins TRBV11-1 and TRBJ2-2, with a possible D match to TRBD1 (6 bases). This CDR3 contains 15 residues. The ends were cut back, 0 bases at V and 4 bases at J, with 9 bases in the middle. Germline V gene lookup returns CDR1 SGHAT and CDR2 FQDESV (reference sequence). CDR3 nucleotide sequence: TGTGCCAGCAGCTTAGCGAAGGGGGTCACCGGGGAGCTGTTTTTT. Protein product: CASSLAKGVTGELFF.

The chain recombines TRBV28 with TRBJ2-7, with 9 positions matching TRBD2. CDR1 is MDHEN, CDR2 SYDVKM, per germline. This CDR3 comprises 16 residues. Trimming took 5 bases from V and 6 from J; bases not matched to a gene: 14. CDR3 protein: CASSGGLASEIGEQYF. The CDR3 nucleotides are TGTGCCAGCAGTGGGGGACTAGCCTCGGAGATAGGCGAGCAGTACTTC.

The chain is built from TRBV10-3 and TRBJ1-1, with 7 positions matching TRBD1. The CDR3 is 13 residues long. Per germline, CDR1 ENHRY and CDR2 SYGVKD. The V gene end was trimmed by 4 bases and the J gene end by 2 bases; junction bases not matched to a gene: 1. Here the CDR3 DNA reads TGTGCCATCAGTGGGACAGGCAACACTGAAGCTTTCTTT. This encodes CAISGTGNTEAFF.